This T cell receptor beta chain was identified in a study of T cell responses to AZD1222 COVID-19 vaccine. Overall study results and limits: Donors were mostly white British, more females; clonal diversity possibly underestimated. Reportedly, close to half of spike-specific TCRs are directed against unmutated variant regions.

The method was immunoSEQ multiplex PCR; TCRdb's version includes in-frame clones alone and lacks a portion of them. The sample shows 120,000 or so clones, more than 85% of them seen only once. Of note for this clone: What it binds is unknown.

Per the germline V gene, CDR1 is ENHRY and CDR2 is SYGVKD. The V gene lost 2 bases and the J gene lost 0 bases, with 6 bases spanning the gap. The CDR3 is 14 amino acids. The source material was peripheral blood, sampled 28 days after the second AZD1222 dose. The V call is TRBV10-3, the J call TRBJ2-3; no reliable D call. This TCR came from an adult who received the AZD1222 COVID-19 vaccine. The CDR3, as DNA: TGTGCCATCAGTGAGACGGCTAGCACAGATACGCAGTATTTT. This codes for CAISETASTDTQYF.